This TCR beta chain was identified during a study of cytomegalovirus exposure and HLA in healthy donors. The wider study: Inside one of the first data releases sat around 77 million unique TCRs taken from HLA-typed donors.

Regarding this clone: Antigen unknown.

These donors counted as nominally healthy when sampled, but unrecorded immune exposures were likely. The CDR3 totals 16 residues. Germline CDR1 reads SGHRS; CDR2 reads YFSETQ. PCR employed 60 Vbeta and 13 Jbeta primers. Assay: immunoSEQ multiplex PCR; the TCRdb copy retains only in-frame clones and omits some. This sample has approximately 210,000 clones, with 70% to 80% found just once. Study observations and caveats: HLA allele associations emerged for about 16,000 TCR beta sequences in a later analysis, at 0.05 false discovery rate.

J is TRBJ2-5 and V is TRBV5-1; 10 bases fit TRBD1. The DNA end is a closer match to TRBJ2-7, so the J assignment may be wrong. This clonotype was sampled from a woman aged 45-60 years in good health and CMV-seronegative. The sample taken for sequencing was PBMCs. The CDR3 bases are TGCGCCAGCAGCGAACCCCGGGACAGGGGTGGGTCCGAGCAGTACTTC. Protein sequence: CASSEPRDRGGSEQYF.